Reported below is one T cell receptor beta chain. Its specificity is not known. Profiling relied on immunoSEQ multiplex PCR, and the TCRdb table lists in-frame clones only, not all of them. The sample consists of roughly 120,000 clones, about 82% of them appearing once. This sample was included in a study of cytomegalovirus exposure and HLA in healthy donors. The roughly 120-subject validation cohort, separate from the 666-subject first cohort, included the donors. Germline CDR1 reads GTSNPN; CDR2 reads SVGIG (reference sequence). The CDR3 contains 13 residues. The V and J ends lost 8 bases and 5 bases, in that order; junction bases with no gene match: 9. General study points: In vitro testing confirmed three CMV-associated chains as specific for CMV antigens. It was approximately 150 TCR beta chains that were listed as cytomegalovirus-associated.

Sequenced input: PBMCs. The gene calls are TRBV30 and TRBJ1-5; 7 bases line up with TRBD1. The TCR was taken from a man aged 18 to 30 in good health and CMV-seronegative. CDR3 nucleotide sequence: TGTGCCGCGGCCCATACAGGGGATCAGCCCCAGCATTTT. It translates to CAAAHTGDQPQHF.